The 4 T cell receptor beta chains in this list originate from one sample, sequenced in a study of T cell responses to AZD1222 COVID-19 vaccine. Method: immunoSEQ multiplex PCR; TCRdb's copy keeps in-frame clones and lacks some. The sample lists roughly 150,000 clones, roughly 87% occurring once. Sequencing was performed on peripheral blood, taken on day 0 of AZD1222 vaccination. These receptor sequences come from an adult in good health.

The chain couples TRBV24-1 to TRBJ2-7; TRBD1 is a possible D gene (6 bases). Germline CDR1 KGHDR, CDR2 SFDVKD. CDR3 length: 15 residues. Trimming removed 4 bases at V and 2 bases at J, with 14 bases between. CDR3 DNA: TGTGCCACCAGTGACCCATCACAGGGTACCTACGAGCAGTACTTC. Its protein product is CATSDPSQGTYEQYF.

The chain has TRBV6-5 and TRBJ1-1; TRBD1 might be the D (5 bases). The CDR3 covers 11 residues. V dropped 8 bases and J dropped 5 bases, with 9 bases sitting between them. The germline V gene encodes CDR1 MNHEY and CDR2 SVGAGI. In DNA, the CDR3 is TGTGCCAGCCGGACATCTACTGAAGCTTTCTTT. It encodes CASRTSTEAFF.

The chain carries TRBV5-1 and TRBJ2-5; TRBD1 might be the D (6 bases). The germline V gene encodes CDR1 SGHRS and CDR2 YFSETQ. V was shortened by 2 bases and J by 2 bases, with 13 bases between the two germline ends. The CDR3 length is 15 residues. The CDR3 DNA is TGCGCCAGCAGCTTTTTCGGCAGGGGACAAGAGACCCAGTACTTC. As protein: CASSFFGRGQETQYF.

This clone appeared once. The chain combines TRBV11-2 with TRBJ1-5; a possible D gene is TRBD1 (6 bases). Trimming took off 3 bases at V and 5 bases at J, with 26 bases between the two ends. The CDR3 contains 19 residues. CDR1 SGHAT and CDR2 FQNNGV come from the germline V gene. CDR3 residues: CASSFSRLKRDNEDQPQHF. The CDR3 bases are TGTGCCAGCAGCTTCTCACGACTAAAGCGGGACAACGAGGATCAGCCCCAGCATTTT.